Listed below are T cell receptor beta chains from one sample, sequenced in a study of regulatory T cells in long-lasting Graves disease. From the multiplex PCR reads, TCRdb called clonotypes with MiXCR, one entry per CDR3 protein. The top ten clones hold over 7.5% of a sample with roughly 500,000 distinct CDR3 sequences, roughly 20% of them seen once. The source material was peripheral blood mononuclear cells (PBMCs), sampled when the disease was refractory, from a patient treated with antithyroid drugs. All receptors derive from a female donor with Graves disease. Both conserved end residues are part of each CDR3. The order of the fields is clone size, D gene, J gene, V gene, CDR3 DNA, CDR3 protein. D genes are given only for firm matches. The listing skips clone size in some rows; elsewhere it reads once, few, many or a size class.

>many|NA|TRBJ1-5|TRBV27
TGTGCCAGCAGTCGCCAGACAGGCCCATACTCCTTTGATCAGCCCCAGCATTTT
CASSRQTGPYSFDQPQHF
>many|NA|TRBJ2-2|TRBV6-5
TGTGCCAGCAGTTACTCGGGACCGTCGAACACCGGGGAGCTGTTTTTT
CASSYSGPSNTGELFF
>many|NA|TRBJ2-7|TRBV7-9
TGTGCCAGCAGTCTCGATAACGAGCAGTACTTC
CASSLDNEQYF
>many|TRBD2|TRBJ2-4|TRBV12-3/TRBV12-4
TGTGCCAGCACCCCTCGTCTAGCGGGAGTGGTAGCCAAAAACATTCAGTACTTC
CASTPRLAGVVAKNIQYF
>many|NA|TRBJ2-5|TRBV12-5
TGTGCTAGTGGTTTGGTAAATCACAGGTACCAAGAGACCCAGTACTTC
CASGLVNHRYQETQYF
>many|NA|TRBJ2-7|TRBV28
TGTGCCAGCAGTTTAGGGCCGTCTCGTGTGCTATCTGGCGAGCAGTACTTC
CASSLGPSRVLSGEQYF
>NA|NA|TRBJ2-7|TRBV7-6
TGTGCCAGCAGCTCGTTTTCAGGGACCGGCGAGCAGTACTTC
CASSSFSGTGEQYF
>many|TRBD1|TRBJ1-1|TRBV30
TGTGCCTGGAGGAAGGACAGGGCGGCTTTCTTT
CAWRKDRAAFF
>many|NA|TRBJ1-2|TRBV6-5
TGTGCCAGCAGTTACTATTCAGGCGGCCCGGACTACACCTTC
CASSYYSGGPDYTF
>many|NA|TRBJ1-6|TRBV28
TGTGCCAGCAGTTTACGGGTTTCTTATAATTCACCCCTCCACTTT
CASSLRVSYNSPLHF
>many|NA|TRBJ2-5|TRBV28
TGTGCCAGCAGTTGGGAGTACCAAGAGACCCAGTACTTC
CASSWEYQETQYF
>many|TRBD1|TRBJ2-5|TRBV28
TGTGCCAGCAGTGGGGACAGGTCCCAAGAGACCCAGTACTTC
CASSGDRSQETQYF
>many|NA|TRBJ2-7|TRBV6-1
TGTGCCAGCACCAAGAGCGGAAACTACGAGCAGTACTTC
CASTKSGNYEQYF
>many|NA|TRBJ2-7|TRBV28
TGTGCCAGCAGTCAGACAGGGACCCCCGGGGGGCAGTACTTC
CASSQTGTPGGQYF
>NA|NA|TRBJ2-2|TRBV6-5
TGTGCCAGCAGTTACGCCCTCGGGGAGCTGTTTTTT
CASSYALGELFF
>few|NA|TRBJ2-7|TRBV5-1
TGCGCCAGCAGCTTCCGCCCTCTCACGGACGCCCCGCGTCGCGAGCAGTACTTC
CASSFRPLTDAPRREQYF
>many|NA|TRBJ1-2|TRBV24-1
TGTGCCACCAGTGATTTTCTTTTGAGCTCACGCCCGTCGCCTAGGTATGGCTACACCTTC
CATSDFLLSSRPSPRYGYTF
>many|TRBD1|TRBJ1-2|TRBV6-2/TRBV6-3
TGTGCCAGCAGCCACTCGGGACAGGGGGCCAAGGGCTGGGGCTACACCTTC
CASSHSGQGAKGWGYTF
>NA|NA|TRBJ2-4|TRBV6-1
TGTGCCAGCAGTCCCAACGCAGGGATGGGAACCAAAAACATTCAGTACTTC
CASSPNAGMGTKNIQYF
>NA|NA|TRBJ2-3|TRBV24-1
TGTGCCACCAGTGATTTTTCCGGACTCGGCACAGATACGCAGTATTTT
CATSDFSGLGTDTQYF
>many|TRBD1|TRBJ2-5|TRBV6-5
TGTGCCAGCAGTTACAGGACAGGGCAAGAGACCCAGTACTTC
CASSYRTGQETQYF
>NA|TRBD1|TRBJ1-5|TRBV9
TGTGCCAGCAGCCACTCAGGGACAGGGGTCACTCTCGGCCGTCAGCCCCAGCATTTT
CASSHSGTGVTLGRQPQHF
>NA|NA|TRBJ1-1|TRBV5-6
TGTGCCAGCAGCTTCCAGACTTACACTGAAGCTTTCTTT
CASSFQTYTEAFF
>few|NA|TRBJ2-1|TRBV11-1
TGTGCCAGCAGCTTCGTCGGACCCCCTCCGTTCTTC
CASSFVGPPPFF
>NA|NA|TRBJ2-7|TRBV24-1
TGTGCCACCAGTTTCCCAAACAACAGGGTTGAGTACTTC
CATSFPNNRVEYF
>NA|TRBD1|TRBJ1-5|TRBV12-3/TRBV12-4
TGTGCCAGCAGTACTGCAGGGGGCAGTCAGCCCCAGCATTTT
CASSTAGGSQPQHF
>NA|NA|TRBJ2-7|TRBV7-9
TGTGCCAGCAGCTCCCCCGGCAGGGGAATAAACGAGCAGTACTTC
CASSSPGRGINEQYF
>NA|NA|TRBJ2-5|TRBV6-5
TGTGCCAGCAGTTACTCCTCGACGTCAATCAGGAGGCCCCAGTACTTC
CASSYSSTSIRRPQYF
>NA|TRBD1|TRBJ2-2|TRBV6-2/TRBV6-3
TGTGCCAGCAGTACACCGGACAGGGGGACCGGGAAGCTGTTTTTT
CASSTPDRGTGKLFF
>once|NA|TRBJ2-2|TRBV7-9
TGTGCCAGCCCCTACTCCCCGGTCGCGGGCACCGGGGAGCTGTTTTTT
CASPYSPVAGTGELFF
>NA|TRBD1|TRBJ2-5|TRBV24-1
TGTGCCACCAGTGAGTACCGGGACAGGGGGCGAGAGACCCAGTACTTC
CATSEYRDRGRETQYF
>few|NA|TRBJ1-1|TRBV6-1
TGTGCCAGCAGCCCTCAAGGTTTGATGAACACTGAAGCTTTCTTT
CASSPQGLMNTEAFF
>few|TRBD1|TRBJ1-2|TRBV10-3
TGTGCCATGAGAGGGACAGGGGAGGCTGTAAGCTATGGCTACACCTTC
CAMRGTGEAVSYGYTF
>NA|TRBD1|TRBJ1-3|TRBV11-2
TGTGCCAGCAGCCAAGAACAGGGGAGAGGAAACACCATATATTTT
CASSQEQGRGNTIYF
>NA|NA|TRBJ1-2|TRBV7-2
TGTGCCAGCAGCTTAACAGGGAAAACTAACTATGGCTACACCTTC
CASSLTGKTNYGYTF
>many|TRBD1|TRBJ2-7|TRBV11-2
TGTGCCAGCAGCTTAGAGGGACAGGTCGCCTCCTACGAGCAGTACTTC
CASSLEGQVASYEQYF
>NA|TRBD1|TRBJ2-7|TRBV12-3/TRBV12-4
TGTGCCAGCAGCCAAGGCATAGTTGGGACAGGGGCCGAGCAGTACTTC
CASSQGIVGTGAEQYF
>NA|NA|TRBJ1-4|TRBV7-9
TGTGCCAGCAGCTTAGGAAGACCTAATGAAAAACTGTTTTTT
CASSLGRPNEKLFF
>many|NA|TRBJ2-7|TRBV28
TGTGCCAGCACCATTCGGGGGCTAGGAGGCCACGAGCAGTACTTC
CASTIRGLGGHEQYF
>many|NA|TRBJ2-2|TRBV9
TGTGCCAGCAGCGTAGTTCCTCAGGGGATTCACACCGGGGAGCTGTTTTTT
CASSVVPQGIHTGELFF
>many|NA|TRBJ2-7|TRBV27
TGTGCCAGCAGCTTACAGGGCTACGAGCAGTACTTC
CASSLQGYEQYF
>many|NA|TRBJ1-1|TRBV6-1
TGTGCCAGCAGTCCGTCAGGGGAGAACACTGAAGCTTTCTTT
CASSPSGENTEAFF
>few|NA|TRBJ2-1|TRBV28
TGTGCCAGCAGTGCGCCGGTGGGGGAGCAGTTCTTC
CASSAPVGEQFF
>many|NA|TRBJ1-5|TRBV28
TGTGCCAGCAGTTTATGGGGGGCTAGCAATCAGCCCCAGCATTTT
CASSLWGASNQPQHF
>NA|NA|TRBJ2-6|TRBV29-1
TGCAGCGTTAACTCCTGGTCGAGTGCTGGGGCCAACGTCCTGACTTTC
CSVNSWSSAGANVLTF
>NA|NA|TRBJ1-2|TRBV5-4
TGTGCCAGCAGCTTGGGGACCATCTATGGCTACACCTTC
CASSLGTIYGYTF
>many|TRBD1|TRBJ1-2|TRBV28
TGTGCCAGCAGTCCCCTCCGGACAGGGGTCTATGGCTACACCTTC
CASSPLRTGVYGYTF
>many|NA|TRBJ1-1|TRBV6-1
TGTGCCAGCAGTGAACCGGGCCAGATGAACACTGAAGCTTTCTTT
CASSEPGQMNTEAFF
>many|NA|TRBJ1-3|TRBV2
TGTGCCAGCAGCCAAACCGTGGGCTCTGGAAACACCATATATTTT
CASSQTVGSGNTIYF
>many|NA|TRBJ1-4|TRBV2
TGTGCCACCCAACGGTCGAGGACAACTAATGAAAAACTGTTTTTT
CATQRSRTTNEKLFF
>NA|NA|TRBJ2-7|TRBV4-3
TGCGCCAGCAGCCAAGATAGGCGGAACTACGAGCAGTACTTC
CASSQDRRNYEQYF
>many|TRBD2|TRBJ2-2|TRBV7-8
TGTGCCAGCAGCTTTTTAAGGAAAGGACTAGCGGGAGGCCCCACCGGGGAGCTGTTTTTT
CASSFLRKGLAGGPTGELFF
>few|NA|TRBJ2-5|TRBV14
TGTGCCAGCAGCCAAAGGCGTGGGACCCAAGAGACCCAGTACTTC
CASSQRRGTQETQYF
>NA|NA|TRBJ2-7|TRBV5-1
TGCGCCAGCAGCTTGTTTCCGGGATCAACCTACGAGCAGTACTTC
CASSLFPGSTYEQYF